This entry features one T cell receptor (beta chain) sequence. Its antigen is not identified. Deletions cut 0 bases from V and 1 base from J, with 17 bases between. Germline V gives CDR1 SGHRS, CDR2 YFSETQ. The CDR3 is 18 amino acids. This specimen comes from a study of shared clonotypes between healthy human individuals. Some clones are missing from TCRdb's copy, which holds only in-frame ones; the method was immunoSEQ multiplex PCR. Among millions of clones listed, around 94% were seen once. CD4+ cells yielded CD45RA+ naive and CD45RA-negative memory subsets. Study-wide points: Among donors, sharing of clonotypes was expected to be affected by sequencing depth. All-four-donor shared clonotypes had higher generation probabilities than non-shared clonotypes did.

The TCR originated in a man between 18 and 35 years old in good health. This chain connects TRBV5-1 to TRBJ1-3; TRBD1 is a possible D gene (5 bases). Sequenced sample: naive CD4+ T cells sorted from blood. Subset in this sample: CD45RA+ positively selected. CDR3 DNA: TGCGCCAGCAGCTTGGCCCGATTACAGGAAACTTCTGGAAACACCATATATTTT. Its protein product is CASSLARLQETSGNTIYF.